This T cell receptor beta chain emerged from a study of OX40 agonist ivuxolimab in advanced cancers. Turning to the study itself: Allowance was made for prior anti-PD-1, anti-PD-L1 or anti-CTLA-4 therapy, and about 40% had some.

Study observations and caveats: Expanded clones tended on average to be more numerous among CD8+ T cells than CD4+.

As regards this clone: Its antigen remains unknown.

The germline V gene encodes CDR1 SQVTM and CDR2 ANQGSEA. The V and J ends lost 5 bases and 3 bases, in that order; junction bases with no gene match: 4. The CDR3 runs to 13 residues. Some clones are missing from TCRdb's copy, which holds only in-frame ones; the method was immunoSEQ multiplex PCR. The sample lists 71,000 or so clones; over 90% were seen once. The sequences come from CD4+ or CD8+ T cells sorted from blood, collected in a trial of the OX40 agonist ivuxolimab. The sequence came from an adult with an advanced solid tumor such as melanoma, head and neck, liver or kidney cancer. This chain connects TRBV29-1 to TRBJ2-1; 7 bases match TRBD1. The CDR3 DNA sequence: TGCAGCGTTTCCCAGGGGGACTACAATGAGCAGTTCTTC. Its translation: CSVSQGDYNEQFF.